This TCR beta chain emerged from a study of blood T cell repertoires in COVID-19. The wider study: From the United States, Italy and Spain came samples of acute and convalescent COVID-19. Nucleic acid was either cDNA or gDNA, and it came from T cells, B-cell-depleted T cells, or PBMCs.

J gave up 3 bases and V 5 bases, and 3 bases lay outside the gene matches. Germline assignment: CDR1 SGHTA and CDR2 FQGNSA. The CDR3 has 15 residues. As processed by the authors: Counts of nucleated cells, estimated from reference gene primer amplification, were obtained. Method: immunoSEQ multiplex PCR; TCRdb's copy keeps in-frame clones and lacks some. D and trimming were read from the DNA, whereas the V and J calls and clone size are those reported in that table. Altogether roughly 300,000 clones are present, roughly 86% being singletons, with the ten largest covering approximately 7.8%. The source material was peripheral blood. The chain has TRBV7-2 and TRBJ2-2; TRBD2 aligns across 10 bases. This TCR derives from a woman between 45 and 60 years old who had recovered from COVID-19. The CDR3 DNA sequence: TGTGCCAGCAGCAAAACTAGCGGGGACACCGGGGAGCTGTTTTTT. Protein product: CASSKTSGDTGELFF.